The entry below gives a single T cell receptor (beta chain) sequence along with its context. What it binds is unknown. These data originate in a study of cytomegalovirus exposure and HLA in healthy donors. Study details: A data release that came early held 75 million to 85 million unique TCRs from HLA-typed donors. Study-wide findings and caveats: Later examination showed HLA-associated TCR beta chains had greater clonal expansion than equally common others. In a later analysis, DRB1 alleles had the most associated TCRs; HLA-C alleles the fewest. For most TCR beta V segments, an earlier analysis put the productive rate at about 90% or about 30% of the time.

The PCR had 60 Vbeta and 13 Jbeta primers. The method was immunoSEQ multiplex PCR; TCRdb's version includes in-frame clones alone and lacks a portion of them. Among around 110,000 clones listed, 75% to 85% were seen once. The CDR3 extends over 15 amino acids. The V gene end was trimmed by 4 bases and the J gene end by 1 base; junction bases not matched to a gene: 3. Germline loops: CDR1 SGHTA, CDR2 FQGTGA. The material sequenced was PBMCs. The receptor comes from a man under 40 in good health and CMV-seropositive. The chain combines TRBV7-3 with TRBJ2-2; 7 nucleotides line up with TRBD1. In DNA form, the CDR3 reads TGTGCCAGCAGCTCCGACAGGGAGAACACCGGGGAGCTGTTTTTT. This codes for CASSSDRENTGELFF. The variable domain in full, with the rest retrieved from reference TRBV7-3 and TRBJ2-2, is GAGVSQTPSNKVTEKGKYVELRCDPISGHTALYWYRQSLGQGPEFLIYFQGTGAADDSGLPNDRFFAVRPEGSVSTLKIQRTERGDSAVYLCASSSDRENTGELFFGEGSRLTVL.